Following are 5 T cell receptor beta chains from one sample sequenced in a study of CD8+CD57+ T cells in acquired aplastic anemia. The template used for profiling TCR beta VDJ and CDR3 was genomic DNA. TCRdb reprocessed the reads via MiXCR and lists one record per CDR3 protein. The data contain 250,000 to 300,000 distinct CDR3 sequences, 50% to 70% of them singletons. Sequencing input: sorted CD4+, CD8+, or CD8+CD57+ T cells (not recorded which) from PBMCs. The receptors here all came from a human donor with severe aplastic anemia or a healthy control (not recorded which).

Worth noting for this clonotype: Given a much more abundant clone one base away, this may be a read error. The rearrangement uses TRBV30 and TRBJ1-6; no clear D. This CDR3 contains 16 residues. From germline, CDR1 is GTSNPN and CDR2 SVGIG (reference sequence). The CDR3 DNA is TGTGCCTGGAGTGTACTGTCCGGGATAAATAATTCACCCCGCCACTTT. It codes for CAWSVLSGINNSPRHF.

The rearrangement links TRBV19 to TRBJ2-1; 10 positions agree with TRBD1. Germline V gives CDR1 LNHDA, CDR2 SQIVND (reference sequence). CDR3 length: 15 residues. V trimming: 9 bases; J trimming: 4 bases; junction bases outside the gene matches: 9. CDR3 sequence reads: CASSFPGQGYNEQFF. CDR3 sequence (DNA): TGTGCCAGCAGCTTTCCGGGACAGGGGTACAATGAGCAGTTCTTC.

V gene TRBV29-1 combines with J gene TRBJ2-1; 10 bases are a match to TRBD1. CDR1 SQVTM and CDR2 ANQGSEA come from the germline V gene. The CDR3 runs 17 residues. With V trimmed by 1 base and J by 3 bases, 9 bases remained unmatched. In nucleotides, the CDR3 is TGCAGCGTTGAAGGGACGGGACAGGGGTTAGGCTACAATGAGCAGTTCTTC. Protein product: CSVEGTGQGLGYNEQFF.

The chain links TRBV10-3 to TRBJ1-4; TRBD1 is a possible D gene (5 bases). Trimming cost V 6 bases and J 7 bases, with 15 bases left between them. This CDR3 is 14 amino acids long. Germline CDR1 is ENHRY and CDR2 is SYGVKD. CDR3 sequence reads: CAISGGSSSEKLFF. DNA for the CDR3: TGTGCCATCAGCGGGGGATCGTCATCTGAAAAACTGTTTTTT.

V gene TRBV9 combines with J gene TRBJ2-7; TRBD1 is a possible D gene (6 bases). Germline lookup yields CDR1 SGDLS and CDR2 YYNGEE. The CDR3 loop spans 14 amino acids. Trimming removed 3 bases from V and 7 bases from J, with 17 bases in between. The CDR3 nucleotides are TGTGCCAGCAGCGAGGGACATGGCTGGGGGGAGCAGTACTTC. Translating gives CASSEGHGWGEQYF.